This T cell receptor beta chain derives from a study of T-cell memory formation after mild COVID-19. Study outcomes and limitations: Day 15 to 85 contracting clones showed balanced CD4/CD8; later expanders leaned CD4+. Contracting clones localized mainly to CM and EM when CD4+ and mainly to EMRA when CD8+.

Trimming took 5 bases from V and 2 from J, leaving 7 bases between them. CDR3 length: 12 residues. Germline values: CDR1 MDHEN, CDR2 SYDVKM. This clonotype was found a few times. Its target is not known. TCR alpha and TCR beta cDNA libraries carrying sample barcodes and UMIs were produced by 5'RACE using constant-segment primers. Using its own MiXCR run on the 5' RACE reads, TCRdb lists one record per CDR3 protein. This sample has a few hundred thousand distinct CDR3 sequences; around 19% occur once, and the top ten carry around a fifth. This clonotype was sampled from a young man who had mild COVID-19 (a few samples of this study predate the infection). Cell type and time point are not known. The rearrangement links TRBV28 to TRBJ2-7, with unresolved D. Material: PBMCs or a T cell subset sorted from them (not recorded which). The CDR3 nucleotides read TGTGCCAGCAGTCCTAGACCCTACGAGCAGTACGTC. Translation: CASSPRPYEQYV.